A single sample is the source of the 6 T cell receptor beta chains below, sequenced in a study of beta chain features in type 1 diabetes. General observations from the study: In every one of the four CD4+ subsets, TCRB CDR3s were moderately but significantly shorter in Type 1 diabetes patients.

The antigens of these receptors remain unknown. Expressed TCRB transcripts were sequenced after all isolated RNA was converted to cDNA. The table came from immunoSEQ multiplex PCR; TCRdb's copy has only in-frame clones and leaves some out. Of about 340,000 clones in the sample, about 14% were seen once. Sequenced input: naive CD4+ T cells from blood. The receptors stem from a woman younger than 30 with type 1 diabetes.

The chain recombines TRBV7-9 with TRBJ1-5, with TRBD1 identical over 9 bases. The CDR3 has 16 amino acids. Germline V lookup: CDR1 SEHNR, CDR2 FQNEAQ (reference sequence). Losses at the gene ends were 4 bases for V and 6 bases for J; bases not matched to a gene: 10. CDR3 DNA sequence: TGTGCCAGCAGCTCAGCCGCCGGGACAGGGTTTCAGCCCCAGCATTTT. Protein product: CASSSAAGTGFQPQHF.

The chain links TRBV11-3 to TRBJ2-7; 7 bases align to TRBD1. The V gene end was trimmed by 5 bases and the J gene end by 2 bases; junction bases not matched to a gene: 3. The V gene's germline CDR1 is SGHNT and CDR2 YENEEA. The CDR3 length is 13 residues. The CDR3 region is CASSRGQTYEQYF. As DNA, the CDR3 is TGTGCCAGCAGCAGGGGACAGACCTACGAGCAGTACTTC.

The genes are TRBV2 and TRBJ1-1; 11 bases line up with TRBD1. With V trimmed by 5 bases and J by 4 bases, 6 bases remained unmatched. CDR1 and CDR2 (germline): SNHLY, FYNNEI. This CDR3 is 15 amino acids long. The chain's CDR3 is CASSNSGTGGTEAFF. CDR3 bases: TGTGCCAGCAGTAACTCCGGGACAGGGGGCACTGAAGCTTTCTTT.

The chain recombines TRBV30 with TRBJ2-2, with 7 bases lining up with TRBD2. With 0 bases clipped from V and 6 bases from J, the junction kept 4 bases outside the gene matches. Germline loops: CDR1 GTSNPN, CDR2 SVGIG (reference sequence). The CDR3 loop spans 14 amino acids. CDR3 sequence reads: CAWSVLAGAGELFF. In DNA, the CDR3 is TGTGCCTGGAGTGTACTTGCGGGAGCCGGGGAGCTGTTTTTT.

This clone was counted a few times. CDR3 amino acids: CASKMTVSYNEQFF. The CDR3 DNA follows: TGCGCCAGCAAGATGACAGTCTCCTACAATGAGCAGTTCTTC. The genes are TRBV5-1 and TRBJ2-1, with a weak D call TRBD1 (5 bases). The CDR3 has 14 residues. Trimming left V 6 bases short and J 0 bases short, with 10 bases between. Germline lookup yields CDR1 SGHRS and CDR2 YFSETQ.

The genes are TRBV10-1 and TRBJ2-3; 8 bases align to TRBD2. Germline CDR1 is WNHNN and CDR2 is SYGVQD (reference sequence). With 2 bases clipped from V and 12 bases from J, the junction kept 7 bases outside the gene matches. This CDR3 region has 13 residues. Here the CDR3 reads CASSEIVAGSQYF. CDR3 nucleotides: TGCGCCAGCAGTGAGATAGTAGCGGGATCACAGTATTTT.